What follows is one TCR beta chain and its context. Its specificity is unknown. Libraries were prepared by immunoSEQ multiplex PCR; TCRdb keeps only in-frame clonotypes and omits some of them. The profile shows some 130,000 clones, around 93% of them singletons. This entry is derived from a study of T cell responses to AZD1222 COVID-19 vaccine. The analysis combined second doses at about 4 or about 12 weeks. V dropped 5 bases and J dropped 2; count of bases not matched to a gene: 4. Germline CDR1 KGHSH, CDR2 LQKENI. This CDR3 is 14 amino acids long. General observations from the study: The reported proportion of spike-specific TCRs targeting unmutated variant regions was nearly half. Of the AZD1222 recipients, only 5 to 7 were seropositive at baseline.

This TCR was recovered from an adult who received the AZD1222 COVID-19 vaccine. Specimen: peripheral blood, collected 28 days after the second AZD1222 dose. The chain joins TRBV18 to TRBJ1-1, with 8 bases lining up with TRBD1. In DNA, the CDR3 is TGTGCCAGCTCAGCAGGGACAGGCAACACTGAAGCTTTCTTT. Protein sequence: CASSAGTGNTEAFF.